Listed here is a single T cell receptor (beta chain). Its target is unknown. Only in-frame clones appear in the TCRdb table, and some are missing; sequencing was by immunoSEQ multiplex PCR. The profile shows about 200,000 clones, over 60% of them singletons. The sample comes from a study of cytotoxic CD8 clonotypes in ibrutinib-treated CLL. Findings and limits, study-wide: The public clonotypes identified were infrequent and showed contraction or stability on treatment.

Germline V gene sequence: CDR1 SSHAT, CDR2 FNYEAQ (reference sequence). The CDR3 is made up of 14 amino acids. V was shortened by 1 base and J by 1 base, with 8 bases between the two germline ends. The receptor was isolated from a human donor with chronic lymphocytic leukemia. The V gene is TRBV7-7, the J gene TRBJ2-7, with D hard to call. The specimen was PBMCs, collected after 24 months of ibrutinib treatment. The CDR3 loop is CASSLGTDSYEQYF. The DNA of the CDR3 is TGTGCCAGCAGCTTAGGTACAGATTCCTACGAGCAGTACTTC.